Listed below are T cell receptor beta chains from one sample, sequenced in a study of blood T cell repertoires in COVID-19. Clones were sequenced by immunoSEQ multiplex PCR, and TCRdb holds only the in-frame ones, with some missing. The profile shows about 210,000 clones, 80% of them singletons. The sample was PBMCs or T cells enriched from blood (not recorded which). The origin of the receptors is a man in his thirties or forties with acute COVID-19. Each CDR3 is given with its conserved first and last residue. The order of the fields is J gene, CDR3 length, D gene, V gene, clone size, CDR3 protein, CDR3 DNA. A D gene is named only where the DNA matches it firmly. Clone size appears in some rows only: once, few, many, or a class for an expanded clone.

>TRBJ2-7|14|TRBD2|TRBV7-2|NA
CASSLTSGEDEQYF
TGTGCCAGCAGCTTAACTAGCGGGGAGGACGAGCAGTACTTC
>TRBJ1-1|13|NA|TRBV2|NA
CASSAQGGTEAFF
TGTGCCAGCAGTGCCCAAGGGGGCACTGAAGCTTTCTTT
>TRBJ2-5|11|NA|TRBV12-3/TRBV12-4|NA
CASSLKETQYF
TGTGCCAGCAGTCTAAAAGAGACCCAGTACTTC
>TRBJ2-2|14|TRBD1|TRBV11-3|once
CASSPGTGNGELFF
TGTGCCAGCAGTCCAGGGACAGGGAACGGGGAGCTGTTTTTT
>TRBJ2-5|17|TRBD1|TRBV7-6|NA
CASSLLLDRGVGETQYF
TGTGCCAGCAGCCTCCTTCTCGACAGGGGAGTGGGTGAGACCCAGTACTTC
>TRBJ2-7|9|NA|TRBV19|many
CKGGDEQYF
TGTAAGGGGGGGGACGAGCAGTACTTC
>TRBJ2-7|13|NA|TRBV5-1|NA
CASSSSPGYEQYF
TGCGCCAGCAGCTCCTCCCCGGGGTACGAGCAGTACTTC
>TRBJ2-2|17|TRBD2|TRBV2|once
CASSPPGLAGGTGELFF
TGTGCCAGCAGTCCTCCGGGACTAGCGGGGGGGACCGGGGAGCTGTTTTTT
>TRBJ2-3|13|TRBD1|TRBV28|once
CASGQGLPDTQYF
TGTGCTAGCGGACAGGGGTTACCAGATACGCAGTATTTT
>TRBJ1-2|11|TRBD1|TRBV7-9|few
CASGDSYGYTF
TGTGCCAGCGGGGACAGCTATGGCTACACCTTC
>TRBJ1-2|11|NA|TRBV29-1|few
CSGGDTYGYTF
TGCAGCGGGGGGGACACCTATGGCTACACCTTC
>TRBJ2-1|15|TRBD2|TRBV10-1|NA
CASSEGGAGGHEQFF
TGCGCCAGCAGTGAAGGCGGGGCGGGAGGCCATGAGCAGTTCTTC
>TRBJ1-4|14|TRBD1|TRBV18|NA
CASSHDRDRVTLFF
TGTGCCAGCTCACACGACCGGGACAGGGTAACACTGTTTTTT
>TRBJ2-7|14|TRBD2|TRBV2|NA
CASSGASGGYEQYF
TGTGCCAGCAGTGGGGCTAGCGGGGGTTACGAGCAGTACTTC
>TRBJ2-7|14|NA|TRBV4-1|once
CASSQSASFDEQYF
TGCGCCAGCAGCCAAAGTGCTAGCTTCGACGAGCAGTACTTC
>TRBJ2-5|14|TRBD1|TRBV7-6|NA
CASSLGTGGETQYF
TGTGCCAGCAGCTTAGGGACAGGGGGAGAGACCCAGTACTTC
>TRBJ1-3|15|NA|TRBV5-5|once
CASSLSTGSGNTIYF
TGTGCCAGCAGCCTATCTACAGGGTCTGGAAACACCATATATTTT
>TRBJ2-5|14|TRBD1|TRBV19|few
CASSIDSRGETQYF
TGTGCCAGTAGTATAGATTCCAGGGGGGAGACCCAGTACTTC
>TRBJ1-5|16|TRBD1|TRBV5-6|few
CASSLGTGDSNQPQHF
TGTGCCAGCAGCCTAGGGACAGGGGATAGCAATCAGCCCCAGCATTTT
>TRBJ1-2|14|NA|TRBV15|NA
CATSSVIDSDGYTF
TGTGCCACCAGCAGCGTTATTGACTCCGATGGCTACACCTTC
>TRBJ1-2|11|NA|TRBV29-1|NA
CSVAEGYGYTF
TGCAGCGTTGCCGAGGGTTATGGCTACACCTTC
>TRBJ2-1|15|NA|TRBV11-3|NA
CASSLSPSGKNEQFF
TGTGCCAGCAGCTTATCCCCCAGCGGCAAGAATGAGCAGTTCTTC
>TRBJ2-5|13|NA|TRBV7-6|NA
CASSYTGMETQYF
TGTGCCAGCAGCTACACAGGGATGGAGACCCAGTACTTC
>TRBJ1-5|14|NA|TRBV9|few
CASSVDANYQPQHF
TGTGCCAGCAGCGTAGATGCCAACTATCAGCCCCAGCATTTT
>TRBJ1-2|15|NA|TRBV27|NA
CASSYTGRISYGYTF
TGTGCCAGCAGTTACACCGGGAGAATCTCCTATGGCTACACCTTC
>TRBJ1-5|14|TRBD1|TRBV3-1/TRBV3-2|NA
CASSRTGPYQPQHF
TGTGCCAGCAGCCGGACAGGGCCGTATCAGCCCCAGCATTTT
>TRBJ1-2|15|TRBD1|TRBV18|NA
CASSWGQGANYGYTF
TGTGCCAGCTCTTGGGGACAGGGGGCAAACTATGGCTACACCTTC
>TRBJ2-7|13|NA|TRBV25-1|NA
CASSDASTYEQYF
TGTGCCAGCAGTGATGCTAGCACCTACGAGCAGTACTTC
>TRBJ1-3|16|NA|TRBV10-3|NA
CAISGGGHQPGNTIYF
TGTGCCATCAGTGGAGGGGGACACCAACCGGGAAACACCATATATTTT
>TRBJ2-7|13|NA|TRBV4-2|NA
CASSQGANYEQYF
TGTGCCAGCAGCCAAGGAGCGAACTACGAGCAGTACTTC
>TRBJ2-2|13|NA|TRBV18|NA
CASSHRSIRELFF
TGTGCCAGCTCGCACAGAAGCATCAGGGAGCTGTTTTTT
>TRBJ2-7|14|NA|TRBV4-1|NA
CASSQDRRVGEQYF
TGCGCCAGCAGCCAAGACCGGCGGGTGGGGGAGCAGTACTTC
>TRBJ2-7|13|NA|TRBV18|NA
CASSPGAAYEQYF
TGTGCCAGCTCACCAGGGGCAGCATACGAGCAGTACTTC
>TRBJ2-5|16|TRBD1|TRBV28|NA
CASSLSGQGRQETQYF
TGTGCCAGCAGTTTATCGGGACAGGGTCGGCAAGAGACCCAGTACTTC
>TRBJ2-7|14|NA|TRBV5-4|NA
CASSLRNRDHEQYF
TGTGCCAGCAGCCTCCGGAACAGGGACCACGAGCAGTACTTC
>TRBJ2-3|18|TRBD2|TRBV2|NA
CASSPGLAGLPSTDTQYF
TGTGCCAGCAGCCCGGGACTAGCGGGTCTCCCTAGCACAGATACGCAGTATTTT
>TRBJ2-5|16|NA|TRBV6-6|NA
CASSTSAGPVGETQYF
NA
>TRBJ2-5|13|TRBD2|TRBV7-3|NA
CASSSGLAETQYF
TGTGCCAGCAGCTCGGGACTAGCCGAGACCCAGTACTTC
>TRBJ2-7|15|TRBD1|TRBV28|NA
CASRRDRGFSYEQYF
TGTGCCAGCAGGAGGGACAGGGGTTTCTCCTACGAGCAGTACTTC
>TRBJ1-1|16|NA|TRBV2|NA
CASRDSVLMMNTEAFF
TGTGCCAGCAGAGACAGTGTACTGATGATGAACACTGAAGCTTTCTTT
>TRBJ2-5|15|TRBD2|TRBV3-1/TRBV3-2|NA
CASSRGAGDQETQYF
TGTGCCAGCAGCCGCGGAGCGGGGGACCAAGAGACCCAGTACTTC
>TRBJ1-1|12|NA|TRBV13|NA
CASSLRDTEAFF
TGTGCCAGCAGCTTGAGGGACACTGAAGCTTTCTTT
>TRBJ1-5|18|TRBD1|TRBV19|few
CASSPGTGGPGRNQPQHF
TGTGCCAGTAGCCCCGGGACAGGGGGCCCAGGTCGCAATCAGCCCCAGCATTTT